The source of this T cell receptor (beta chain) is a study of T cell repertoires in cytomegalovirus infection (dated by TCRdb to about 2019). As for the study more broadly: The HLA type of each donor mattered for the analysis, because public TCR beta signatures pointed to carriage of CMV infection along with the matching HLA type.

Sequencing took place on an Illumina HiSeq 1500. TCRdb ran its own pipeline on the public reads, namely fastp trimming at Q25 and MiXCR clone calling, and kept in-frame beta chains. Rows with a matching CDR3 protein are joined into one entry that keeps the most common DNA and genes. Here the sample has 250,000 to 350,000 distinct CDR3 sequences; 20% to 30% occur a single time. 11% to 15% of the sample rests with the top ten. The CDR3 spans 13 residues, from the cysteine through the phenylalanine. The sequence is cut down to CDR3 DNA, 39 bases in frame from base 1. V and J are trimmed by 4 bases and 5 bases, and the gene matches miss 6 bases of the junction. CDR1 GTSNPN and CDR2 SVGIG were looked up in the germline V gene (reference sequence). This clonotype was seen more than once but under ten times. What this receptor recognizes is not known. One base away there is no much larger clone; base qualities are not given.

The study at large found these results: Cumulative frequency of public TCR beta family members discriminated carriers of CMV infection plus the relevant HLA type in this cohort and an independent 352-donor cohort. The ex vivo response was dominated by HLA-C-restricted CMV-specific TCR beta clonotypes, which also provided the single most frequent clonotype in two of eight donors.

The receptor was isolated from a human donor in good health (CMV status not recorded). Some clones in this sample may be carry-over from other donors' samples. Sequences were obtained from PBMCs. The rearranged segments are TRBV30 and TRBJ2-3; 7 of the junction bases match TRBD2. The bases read TGTGCCTGGAAAGGTGGGAGGGTAGATACGCAGTATTTT. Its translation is CAWKGGRVDTQYF.